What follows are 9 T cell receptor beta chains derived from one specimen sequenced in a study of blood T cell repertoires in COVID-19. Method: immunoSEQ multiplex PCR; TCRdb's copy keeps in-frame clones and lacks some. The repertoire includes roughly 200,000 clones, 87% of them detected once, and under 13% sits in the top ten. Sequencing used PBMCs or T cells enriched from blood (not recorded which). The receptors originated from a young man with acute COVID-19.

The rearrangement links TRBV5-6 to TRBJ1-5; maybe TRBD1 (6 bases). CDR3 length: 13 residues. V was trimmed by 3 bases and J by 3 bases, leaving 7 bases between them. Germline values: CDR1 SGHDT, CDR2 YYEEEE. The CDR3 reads CASSWGLNQPQHF. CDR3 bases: TGTGCCAGCAGCTGGGGGCTCAATCAGCCCCAGCATTTT.

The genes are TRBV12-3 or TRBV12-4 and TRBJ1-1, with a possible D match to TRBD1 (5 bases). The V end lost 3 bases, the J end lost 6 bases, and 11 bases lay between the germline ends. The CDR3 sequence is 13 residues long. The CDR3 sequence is CASSFSGGAEAFF. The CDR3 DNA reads TGTGCCAGCAGTTTCTCCGGGGGGGCTGAAGCTTTCTTT.

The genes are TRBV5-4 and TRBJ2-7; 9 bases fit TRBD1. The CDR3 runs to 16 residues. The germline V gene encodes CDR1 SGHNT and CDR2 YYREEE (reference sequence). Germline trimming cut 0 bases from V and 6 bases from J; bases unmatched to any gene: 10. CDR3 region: CASSLDGTGLQGEQYF. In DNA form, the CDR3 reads TGTGCCAGCAGCTTGGACGGGACAGGGCTTCAGGGCGAGCAGTACTTC.

The CDR3 DNA follows: TGTGCCAGCAGCTTAGGGGCGTATTTAACTGGAAACACCATATATTTT. Amino acid sequence: CASSLGAYLTGNTIYF. The rearrangement joins TRBV7-8 to TRBJ1-3; D remains ambiguous. Germline CDR1 SGHVS, CDR2 FQNEAQ. This CDR3 region has 16 residues. Trimming removed 1 base at V and 2 bases at J, with 12 bases between. Variable domain in full (rest from reference TRBV7-8 and TRBJ1-3): GAGVSQSPRYKVAKRGQDVALRCDPISGHVSLFWYQQALGQGPEFLTYFQNEAQLDKSGLPSDRFFAERPEGSVSTLKIQRTQQEDSAVYLCASSLGAYLTGNTIYFGEGSWLTVV.

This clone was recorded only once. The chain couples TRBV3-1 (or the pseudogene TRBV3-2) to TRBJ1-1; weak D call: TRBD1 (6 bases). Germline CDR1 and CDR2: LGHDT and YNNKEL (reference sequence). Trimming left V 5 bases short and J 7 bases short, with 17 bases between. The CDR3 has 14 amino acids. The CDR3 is CASSSSLGADEAFF. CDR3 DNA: TGTGCCAGCAGCTCATCGTTGGGGGCTGATGAAGCTTTCTTT.

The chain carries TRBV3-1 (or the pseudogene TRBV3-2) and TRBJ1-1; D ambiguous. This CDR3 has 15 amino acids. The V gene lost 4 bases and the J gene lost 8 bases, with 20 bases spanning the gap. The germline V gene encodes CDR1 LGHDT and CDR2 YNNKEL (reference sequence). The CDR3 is CASSRRMLVAEEAFF. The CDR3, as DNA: TGTGCCAGCAGCCGCCGAATGTTGGTTGCTGAGGAAGCTTTCTTT.

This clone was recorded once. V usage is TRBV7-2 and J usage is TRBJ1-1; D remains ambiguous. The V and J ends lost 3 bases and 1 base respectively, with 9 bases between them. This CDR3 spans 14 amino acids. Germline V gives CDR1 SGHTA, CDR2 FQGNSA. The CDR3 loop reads CASSFENTNTEAFF. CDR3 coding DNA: TGTGCCAGCAGCTTTGAAAACACGAACACTGAAGCTTTCTTT. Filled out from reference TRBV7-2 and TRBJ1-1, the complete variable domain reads GAGVSQSPSNKVTEKGKDVELRCDPISGHTALYWYRQSLGQGLEFLIYFQGNSAPDKSGLPSDRFSAERTGGSVSTLTIQRTQQEDSAVYLCASSFENTNTEAFFGQGTRLTVV.

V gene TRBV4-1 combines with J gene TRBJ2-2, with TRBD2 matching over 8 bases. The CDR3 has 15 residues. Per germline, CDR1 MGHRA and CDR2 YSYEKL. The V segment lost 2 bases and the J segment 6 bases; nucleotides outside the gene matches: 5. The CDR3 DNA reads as TGCGCCAGCAGCCAAAGAGCGGGAGTCTCCGGGGAGCTGTTTTTT. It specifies CASSQRAGVSGELFF.

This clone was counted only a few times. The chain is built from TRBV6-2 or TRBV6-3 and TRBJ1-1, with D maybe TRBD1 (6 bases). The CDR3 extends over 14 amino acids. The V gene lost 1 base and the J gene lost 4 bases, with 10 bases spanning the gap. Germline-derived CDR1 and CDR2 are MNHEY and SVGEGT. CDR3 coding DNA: TGTGCCAGCAGTTACTTAGGACAGACCACTGAAGCTTTCTTT. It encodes CASSYLGQTTEAFF.